Each of the 5 T cell receptor beta chains below was sequenced from the same sample in a study of graft-versus-host responses after intestinal transplantation. Their recognized antigens are unknown. TCRdb's table, derived via immunoSEQ multiplex PCR, lists solely in-frame clones and lacks some. Among over 65,000 clones listed, 91% were seen once. This specimen consisted of unstimulated CD4+ T cells sorted from spleen or lymph node cells, obtained before intestinal transplant. These receptors originate from a human donor who received an intestinal transplant.

This chain connects TRBV7-9 to TRBJ2-5; 7 bases are shared with TRBD2. The J segment lost 5 bases and the V segment lost 5 bases, leaving 11 bases of the junction unmatched. CDR1 is SEHNR, CDR2 FQNEAQ, per germline (reference sequence). The CDR3 extends over 15 amino acids. CDR3 in DNA: TGTGCCAGCAGCCGCTCCCTGGCGGGGGTGGAGACCCAGTACTTC. This translates into CASSRSLAGVETQYF.

J is TRBJ2-7 and V is TRBV6-5, with a weak D call TRBD2 (6 bases). The length of the CDR3 is 15 residues. V gave up 2 bases and J gave up 1 base, with 12 bases separating them. Germline CDR1 is MNHEY and CDR2 is SVGAGI. The CDR3 protein is CASSYARGLSYEQYF. CDR3 sequence (DNA): TGTGCCAGCAGTTACGCCCGGGGACTTTCCTACGAGCAGTACTTC.

The chain has TRBV6-5 and TRBJ2-3; D is possibly TRBD2 (6 bases). The germline gives CDR1 MNHEY, CDR2 SVGAGI. V was pared by 10 bases and J by 0 bases, with 11 bases between. CDR3 length: 13 residues. In DNA, the CDR3 is TGTGCCACAGCGGGTACTAGCACAGATACGCAGTATTTT. Translated: CATAGTSTDTQYF.

The V and J genes are TRBV11-3 and TRBJ2-7, with D possibly matching TRBD2 (7 bases). The V end was cut by 5 bases, the J end by 2 bases, with 19 bases between. CDR3 size: 16 residues. Per the germline V gene, CDR1 is SGHNT and CDR2 is YENEEA. The CDR3 DNA reads TGTGCCAGCAGCCCGGGGAGGGGGGGGCATACCTACGAGCAGTACTTC. It specifies CASSPGRGGHTYEQYF.

This clone was seen once. The V and J genes are TRBV7-9 and TRBJ2-7, with 7 bases that match TRBD2. Trimming took 5 bases from V and 6 from J; bases not matched to a gene: 13. The CDR3 runs to 15 residues. Germline V gene lookup returns CDR1 SEHNR and CDR2 FQNEAQ (reference sequence). CDR3 nucleotide sequence: TGTGCCAGCAGCGCCCCTCGGTTGTCGGGGGGCGAGCAGTACTTC. It specifies CASSAPRLSGGEQYF.